The rows below give T cell receptor beta chains drawn from one sample of a study of graft-versus-host responses after intestinal transplantation. Repertoires were generated with immunoSEQ multiplex PCR, while TCRdb's copy carries only in-frame clones and drops some. There are approximately 100,000 clones in the sample; 86% occur only once, and more than 1.4% lies in the top ten. This specimen consisted of PBMCs, obtained 255 days after intestinal transplant. These TCRs come from a human patient who received an intestinal transplant, so some T cells may come from the graft donor. CDR3s include the opening cysteine and the closing phenylalanine or tryptophan. A D gene is named only where the DNA matches it firmly. Expanded clones are given a class, and other clones once, few, many or no size at all.

>TRBJ2-6|.|.|TRBV5-6
CASSLGFSGANVLTF
TGTGCCAGCAGCCTAGGGTTCTCTGGGGCCAACGTCCTGACTTTC
>TRBJ2-5|.|.|TRBV10-3
CAISEGEVRGGLETQYF
TGTGCCATCAGTGAAGGGGAGGTACGGGGTGGGCTAGAGACCCAGTACTTC
>TRBJ1-5|TRBD1|.|TRBV28
CASRVGQGKSNQPQHF
TGTGCCAGCAGGGTGGGACAGGGGAAAAGCAATCAGCCCCAGCATTTT
>TRBJ1-3|TRBD1|.|TRBV7-8
CASSLGTVGNTIYF
TGTGCCAGCAGCCTAGGGACAGTCGGAAACACCATATATTTT
>TRBJ1-2|.|.|TRBV7-3
CASSPGVGNYGYTF
TGTGCCAGCAGCCCAGGGGTGGGGAACTATGGCTACACCTTC
>TRBJ2-7|.|.|TRBV5-1
CASRWDFTYEQYF
TGCGCCAGCAGATGGGACTTTACCTACGAGCAGTACTTC
>TRBJ2-3|.|.|TRBV6-1
CASRNPATDTQYF
TGTGCCAGCAGGAACCCCGCCACAGATACGCAGTATTTT
>TRBJ2-7|.|.|TRBV2
CASRWNEQYF
TGTGCCAGCAGGTGGAACGAGCAGTACTTC
>TRBJ1-5|.|once|TRBV6-1
CASSDIQGGNQPQHF
TGTGCCAGCAGCGACATTCAGGGTGGGAATCAGCCCCAGCATTTT
>TRBJ1-4|TRBD1|.|TRBV2
CASRGQGNEKLFF
TGTGCCAGCAGGGGACAGGGGAATGAAAAACTGTTTTTT
>TRBJ2-1|.|.|TRBV4-3
CASSLSAGNEQFF
TGCGCCAGCAGCCTGTCTGCGGGGAATGAGCAGTTCTTC
>TRBJ1-6|.|few|TRBV13
CATGGSPLHF
TGTGCCACGGGAGGTTCACCCCTCCACTTT
>TRBJ2-5|.|.|TRBV11-2
CASSPYVTPGETQYF
TGTGCCAGCAGCCCCTACGTGACTCCCGGCGAGACCCAGTACTTC
>TRBJ2-2|TRBD1|.|TRBV28
CASSLSQGGTGELFF
TGTGCCAGCAGTTTATCACAGGGGGGCACCGGGGAGCTGTTTTTT
>TRBJ1-1|.|.|TRBV4-1
CASSQGQFMNTEAFF
TGCGCCAGCAGCCAAGGACAGTTCATGAACACTGAAGCTTTCTTT
>TRBJ2-7|.|.|TRBV5-1
CASSSGPYEQYF
TGCGCCAGCAGCTCGGGACCCTACGAGCAGTACTTC
>TRBJ2-1|TRBD2|once|TRBV10-3
CAIRGWAGGKDEQFF
TGTGCCATCCGGGGCTGGGCGGGGGGTAAGGATGAGCAGTTCTTC
>TRBJ2-2|.|.|TRBV6-1
CASIRQGYTGELFF
TGTGCCAGCATACGGCAGGGCTACACCGGGGAGCTGTTTTTT
>TRBJ2-3|.|.|TRBV6-1
CASKRGAADTQYF
TGTGCCAGCAAGAGGGGTGCAGCAGATACGCAGTATTTT
>TRBJ2-1|.|.|TRBV27
CASSLSSGGAEQFF
TGTGCCAGCAGTTTATCGAGTGGCGGAGCTGAGCAGTTCTTC
>TRBJ2-3|TRBD1|.|TRBV28
CASSLPAGTGITDTQYF
TGTGCCAGCAGTTTACCAGCCGGGACAGGTATTACAGATACGCAGTATTTT
>TRBJ2-7|.|.|TRBV6-5
CASSYRGLAAYEQYF
TGTGCCAGCAGTTATAGGGGGCTAGCGGCCTACGAGCAGTACTTC
>TRBJ1-4|TRBD1|few|TRBV7-9
CASSFERQGDEKLFF
TGTGCCAGCAGCTTCGAACGACAGGGAGATGAAAAACTGTTTTTT
>TRBJ1-1|.|.|TRBV25-1
CASSVALGSNTEAFF
TGTGCCAGCAGTGTAGCCCTCGGGTCGAACACTGAAGCTTTCTTT
>TRBJ1-2|TRBD1|.|TRBV5-6
CASSFQDRESYGYTF
TGTGCCAGCAGCTTTCAGGACAGGGAATCCTATGGCTACACCTTC
>TRBJ2-4|.|.|TRBV6-5
CASSYDQANIQYF
TGTGCCAGCAGTTACGACCAGGCAAACATTCAGTACTTC
>TRBJ1-1|.|.|TRBV2
CASIERGWNTEAFF
TGTGCCAGCATCGAACGGGGGTGGAACACTGAAGCTTTCTTT
>TRBJ1-5|TRBD1|few|TRBV29-1
CSVLTGANQPQHF
TGCAGCGTTTTGACAGGGGCCAATCAGCCCCAGCATTTT
>TRBJ2-7|.|.|TRBV2
CASRPDTYEQYF
TGTGCCAGCAGACCGGACACGTACGAGCAGTACTTC
>TRBJ2-7|TRBD1|.|TRBV9
CASSVAWGTGDEQYF
TGTGCCAGCAGCGTAGCCTGGGGGACAGGGGACGAGCAGTACTTC
>TRBJ1-2|.|few|TRBV7-9
CASPDGPNYGYTF
TGTGCCAGCCCCGACGGGCCTAACTATGGCTACACCTTC
>TRBJ2-5|.|.|TRBV5-1
CASSPDSSLQETQYF
TGCGCCAGCAGCCCTGACAGCTCCCTCCAAGAGACCCAGTACTTC
>TRBJ1-2|TRBD1|few|TRBV7-9
CASSSTGADYGYTF
TGTGCCAGCAGCTCCACAGGGGCTGACTATGGCTACACCTTC
>TRBJ1-1|.|.|TRBV9
CASSEGPIMDTEAFF
TGTGCCAGCAGCGAAGGGCCCATTATGGACACTGAAGCTTTCTTT
>TRBJ2-2|TRBD1|once|TRBV30
CAWSHYRGYTGELFF
TGTGCCTGGAGTCACTACAGGGGCTACACCGGGGAGCTGTTTTTT
>TRBJ2-5|TRBD2|once|TRBV7-6
CASSLAGLAGEETQYF
TGTGCCAGCAGCTTAGCAGGACTAGCGGGGGAAGAGACCCAGTACTTC